The TCR beta chain under discussion was sequenced for a study of vaccination effects on CD4 cells after COVID-19. The wider study: Within the ViraFEST assay, antigen-specific CD4+ T cells underwent expansion with viral peptide pools prior to sequencing. Vaccination followed sampling of two convalescent patients by 16 days and one week respectively. Findings and caveats of the study: Early post-infection timepoints were missing from the study, which also had few convalescent patients.

Using immunoSEQ multiplex PCR, the repertoire was profiled, and TCRdb retains in-frame clones only, with some absent. Here the sample spans approximately 46,000 clones, approximately 81% being singletons. Points on this clone: The antigen is undetermined.

The culture ran for about 10 days, and then CD4+ T cells were isolated. The authors replaced half the medium with IL-2 medium on days 3 and 7. V was shortened by 3 bases and J by 9 bases, with 13 bases between the two germline ends. Germline values: CDR1 SGHRS, CDR2 YFSETQ. There are 13 residues in the CDR3. The clonotype comes from a human donor who had a prior SARS-CoV-2 infection. Sequencing used CD4+ T cells from PBMCs cultured without peptide, obtained before COVID-19 vaccination. The chain is built from TRBV5-1 and TRBJ2-1; D perhaps matches TRBD2 (6 bases). The CDR3: CASSSTEGFEQFF. The CDR3 DNA reads TGCGCCAGCAGCTCAACGGAGGGATTTGAGCAGTTCTTC.